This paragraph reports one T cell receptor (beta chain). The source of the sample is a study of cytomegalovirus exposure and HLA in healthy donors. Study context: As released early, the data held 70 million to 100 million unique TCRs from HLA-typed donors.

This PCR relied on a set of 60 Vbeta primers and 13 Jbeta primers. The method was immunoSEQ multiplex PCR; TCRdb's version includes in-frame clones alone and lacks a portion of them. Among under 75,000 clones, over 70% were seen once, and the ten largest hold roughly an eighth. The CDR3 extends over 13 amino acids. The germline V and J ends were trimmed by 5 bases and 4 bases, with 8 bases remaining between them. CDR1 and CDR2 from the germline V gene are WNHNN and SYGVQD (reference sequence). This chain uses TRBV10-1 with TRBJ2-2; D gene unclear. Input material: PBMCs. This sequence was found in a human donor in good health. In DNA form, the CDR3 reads TGCGCCAGCAGTTGGGCGAGCACCGGGGAGCTGTTTTTT. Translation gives CASSWASTGELFF.